These 2 T cell receptor beta chains were sequenced from one sample in a study of control samples from healthy donors and cancer patients (dated by TCRdb to about 2020). Library prep was done by the immunoSEQ multiplex PCR assay. TCRdb holds this immuneACCESS table with in-frame rearrangements only. Some clones are missing; in checked studies, unresolved V genes explain under half, and the rest has no known cause. The sample records approximately 99,000 clones, almost 85% of which are singletons. The ten top clones hold about 5.9% of the sample. Specimen: blood. Receptor source: a man younger than 30 in good health.

The chain uses TRBV6-5 and TRBJ2-7; tentatively, D is TRBD1 (6 bases). The germline gives CDR1 MNHEY, CDR2 SVGAGI. The CDR3 is 14 residues long. The V end was cut by 4 bases, the J end by 2 bases, with 12 bases between. Here the CDR3 DNA reads TGTGCCAGCAGTTTCGGGACACTAACCTACGAGCAGTACTTC. Encoded protein: CASSFGTLTYEQYF.

In its sample, this clone was seen a few times. The gene calls are TRBV28 and TRBJ1-4, with 8 positions matching TRBD1. The junction had 5 bases not matched to a gene; V was cut back by 6 bases and J by 8 bases. The CDR3 runs 13 residues. Per germline, CDR1 MDHEN and CDR2 SYDVKM. CDR3 residues: CASRSGGQEKLFF. The CDR3 region has the DNA TGTGCCAGCAGATCAGGGGGCCAGGAAAAACTGTTTTTT.